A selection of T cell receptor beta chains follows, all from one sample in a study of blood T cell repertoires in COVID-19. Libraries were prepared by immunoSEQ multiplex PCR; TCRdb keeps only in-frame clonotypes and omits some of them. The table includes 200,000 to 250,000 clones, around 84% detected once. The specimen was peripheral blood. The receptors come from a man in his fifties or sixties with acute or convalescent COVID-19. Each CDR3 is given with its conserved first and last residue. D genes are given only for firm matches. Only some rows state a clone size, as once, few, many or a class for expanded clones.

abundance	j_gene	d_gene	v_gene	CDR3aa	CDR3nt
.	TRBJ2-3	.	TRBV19	CASRVGDTQYF	TGTGCCAGCCGGGTAGGCGATACGCAGTATTTT
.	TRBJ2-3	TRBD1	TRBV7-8	CASSLSGRQGDTQYF	TGTGCCAGCAGCTTATCGGGACGACAGGGAGATACGCAGTATTTT
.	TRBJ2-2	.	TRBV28	CAALQGLGGELFF	TGTGCCGCCCTCCAGGGATTGGGCGGGGAGCTGTTTTTT
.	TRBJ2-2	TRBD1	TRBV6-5	CASRGQANTGELFF	TGTGCCAGCAGGGGACAGGCGAACACCGGGGAGCTGTTTTTT
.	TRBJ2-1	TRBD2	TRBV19	CASSPKTGTSHAIYNEQFF	TGTGCCAGTAGTCCGAAAACCGGGACTAGCCATGCAATCTACAATGAGCAGTTCTTC
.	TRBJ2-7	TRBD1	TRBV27	CASSFGTAYEQYF	TGTGCCAGCAGTTTCGGGACAGCTTACGAGCAGTACTTC
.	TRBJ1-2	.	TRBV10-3	CAISDPRQDNNYGYTF	TGTGCCATCAGTGACCCACGGCAGGATAACAACTATGGCTACACCTTC
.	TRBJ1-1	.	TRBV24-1	CATSEGLGVLTEAFF	TGTGCCACCAGTGAGGGGCTGGGCGTTCTTACTGAAGCTTTCTTT
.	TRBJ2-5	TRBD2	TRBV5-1	CASSLETSGSKETQYF	TGCGCCAGCAGCTTGGAGACTAGCGGGAGTAAAGAGACCCAGTACTTC
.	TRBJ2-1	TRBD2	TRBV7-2	CASSLALAGGNNEQFF	TGTGCCAGCAGCTTAGCTTTAGCGGGGGGAAACAATGAGCAGTTCTTC
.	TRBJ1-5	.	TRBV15	CATSSPGASGGNQPQHF	TGTGCCACCAGCAGCCCGGGGGCAAGCGGGGGCAATCAGCCCCAGCATTTT
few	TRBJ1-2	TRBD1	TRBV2	CASSDRDRGAWGYTF	TGTGCCAGCAGTGACCGGGACAGGGGGGCCTGGGGCTACACCTTC
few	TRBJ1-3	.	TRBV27	CASSRTGGSTIYF	TGTGCCAGCAGTCGGACGGGCGGGAGCACCATATATTTT
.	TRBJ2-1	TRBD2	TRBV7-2	CASSGLAGGPGYNEQFF	TGTGCCAGCAGCGGTCTAGCGGGGGGGCCGGGCTACAATGAGCAGTTCTTC
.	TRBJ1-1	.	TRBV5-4	CASSFGFLNTEAFF	TGTGCCAGCAGCTTCGGTTTTCTGAACACTGAAGCTTTCTTT
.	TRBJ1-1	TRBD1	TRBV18	CASSRDRGSTEAFF	TGTGCCAGCTCAAGGGACAGGGGGAGTACTGAAGCTTTCTTT
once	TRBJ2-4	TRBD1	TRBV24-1	CATSDSDRGGYIQYF	TGTGCCACCAGTGATTCGGACAGGGGTGGGTACATTCAGTACTTC
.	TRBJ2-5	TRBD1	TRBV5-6	CASSLVSGQGRKTQYF	TGTGCCAGCAGCTTGGTATCGGGACAGGGGCGGAAGACCCAGTACTTC
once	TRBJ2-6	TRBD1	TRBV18	CASSHTTGFSGANVLTF	TGTGCCAGCTCACATACGACAGGGTTCTCTGGGGCCAACGTCCTGACTTTC
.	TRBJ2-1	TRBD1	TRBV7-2	CASSLALSGGSYNEQFF	TGTGCCAGCAGCTTAGCCCTATCAGGGGGCTCCTACAATGAGCAGTTCTTC
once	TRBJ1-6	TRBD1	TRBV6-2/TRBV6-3	CASSFARQGYSPLHF	TGTGCCAGCAGTTTTGCCAGACAGGGATACTCACCCCTCCACTTT
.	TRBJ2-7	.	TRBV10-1	CASSMDSNEQYF	TGCGCCAGCAGTATGGACAGCAACGAGCAGTACTTC
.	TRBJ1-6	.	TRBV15	CATSRDPLDGWDSPLHF	TGTGCCACCAGCAGAGATCCTCTAGACGGGTGGGATTCACCCCTCCACTTT
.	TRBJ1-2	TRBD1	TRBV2	CASSGGQGAANYGYTF	TGTGCCAGCAGTGGGGGACAGGGGGCTGCTAACTATGGCTACACCTTC
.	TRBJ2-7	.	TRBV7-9	CAGQTESRTYEQYF	TGTGCCGGCCAGACGGAAAGCAGGACCTACGAGCAGTACTTC
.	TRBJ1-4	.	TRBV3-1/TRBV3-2	CASTTGFGEKLFF	TGTGCCAGCACCACAGGATTCGGTGAAAAACTGTTTTTT
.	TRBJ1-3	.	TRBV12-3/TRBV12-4	CASKGVWDTIYF	TGTGCCAGCAAGGGGGTCTGGGACACCATATATTTT
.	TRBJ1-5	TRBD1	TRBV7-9	CASSLGSGQGNQPQHF	TGTGCCAGCAGTTTAGGTTCCGGACAGGGGAATCAGCCCCAGCATTTT
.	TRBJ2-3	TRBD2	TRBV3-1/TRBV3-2	CASSPPRGATDTQYF	TGTGCCAGCAGCCCTCCGCGGGGGGCGACAGATACGCAGTATTTT
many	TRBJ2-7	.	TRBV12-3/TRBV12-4	CASSRDISYEQYF	TGTGCCAGCAGTCGGGACATTTCCTACGAGCAGTACTTC
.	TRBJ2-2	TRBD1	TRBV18	CASSPDRANTGELFF	TGTGCCAGCTCACCGGACAGGGCGAACACCGGGGAGCTGTTTTTT
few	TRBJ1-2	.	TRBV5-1	CASSTGTVNYGYTF	TGCGCCAGCAGCACAGGGACGGTTAACTATGGCTACACCTTC
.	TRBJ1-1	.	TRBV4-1	CASSQEGGGVAEAFF	TGCGCCAGCAGCCAAGAAGGCGGCGGGGTCGCTGAAGCTTTCTTT
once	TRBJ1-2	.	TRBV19	CASSIESGAYGYTF	TGTGCCAGTAGTATAGAGTCAGGGGCCTATGGCTACACCTTC
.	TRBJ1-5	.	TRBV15	CATSKTGPQHF	TGTGCCACCAGCAAAACAGGTCCCCAGCATTTT
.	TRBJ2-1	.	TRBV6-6	CASSRDSYNEQFF	TGTGCCAGCAGCCGAGACAGTTACAATGAGCAGTTCTTC
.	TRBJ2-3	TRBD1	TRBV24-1	CATSDKTGGGVDTQYF	TGTGCCACCAGTGACAAAACAGGGGGCGGAGTAGATACGCAGTATTTT
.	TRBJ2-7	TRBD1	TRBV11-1	CASSRQGTPNHEQYF	TGTGCCAGCAGCCGACAGGGAACCCCGAACCACGAGCAGTACTTC
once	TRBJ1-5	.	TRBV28	CASSLFGRQSNQPQHF	TGTGCCAGCAGTTTATTCGGCAGGCAGAGCAATCAGCCCCAGCATTTT
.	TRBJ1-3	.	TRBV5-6	CASSLSGNTIYF	TGTGCCAGCAGCCTGTCTGGAAACACCATATATTTT
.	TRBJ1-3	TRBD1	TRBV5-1	CASSSPGQESGNTIYF	TGCGCCAGCAGCTCGCCGGGACAGGAATCTGGAAACACCATATATTTT
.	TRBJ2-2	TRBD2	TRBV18	CASSQLAPTELFF	TGTGCCAGCTCTCAACTAGCGCCGACGGAGCTGTTTTTT
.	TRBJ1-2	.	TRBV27	CASSPTQNPSGYTF	TGTGCCAGCAGTCCCACACAGAACCCCTCTGGCTACACCTTC
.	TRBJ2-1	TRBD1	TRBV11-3	CASSFDRGAYNEQFF	TGTGCCAGCAGCTTCGACAGGGGTGCCTACAATGAGCAGTTCTTC
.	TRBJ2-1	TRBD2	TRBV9	CASSLRLAGPGNEQFF	TGTGCCAGCAGCCTCCGACTAGCGGGGCCGGGGAATGAGCAGTTCTTC
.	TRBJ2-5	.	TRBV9	CASSVRKGDRGAETQYF	TGTGCCAGCAGCGTAAGGAAGGGGGACCGGGGGGCTGAGACCCAGTACTTC
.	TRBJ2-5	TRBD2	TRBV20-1	CSASRSGGGQETQYF	TGCAGTGCTAGTCGGAGCGGGGGAGGTCAAGAGACCCAGTACTTC
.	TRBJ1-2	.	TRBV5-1	CASSRDFGGYTF	TGCGCCAGCAGCAGGGACTTTGGGGGCTACACCTTC
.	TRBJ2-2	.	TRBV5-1	CASSLQTAPRELFF	TGCGCCAGCAGCTTGCAAACTGCGCCGCGGGAGCTGTTTTTT
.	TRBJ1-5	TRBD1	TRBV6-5	CASSAGTDHPQPQHF	TGTGCCAGCAGCGCCGGGACAGATCATCCTCAGCCCCAGCATTTT
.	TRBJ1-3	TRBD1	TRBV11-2	CASSLGTGGGQTIYF	TGTGCCAGCAGCTTAGGGACAGGGGGCGGACAGACCATATATTTT